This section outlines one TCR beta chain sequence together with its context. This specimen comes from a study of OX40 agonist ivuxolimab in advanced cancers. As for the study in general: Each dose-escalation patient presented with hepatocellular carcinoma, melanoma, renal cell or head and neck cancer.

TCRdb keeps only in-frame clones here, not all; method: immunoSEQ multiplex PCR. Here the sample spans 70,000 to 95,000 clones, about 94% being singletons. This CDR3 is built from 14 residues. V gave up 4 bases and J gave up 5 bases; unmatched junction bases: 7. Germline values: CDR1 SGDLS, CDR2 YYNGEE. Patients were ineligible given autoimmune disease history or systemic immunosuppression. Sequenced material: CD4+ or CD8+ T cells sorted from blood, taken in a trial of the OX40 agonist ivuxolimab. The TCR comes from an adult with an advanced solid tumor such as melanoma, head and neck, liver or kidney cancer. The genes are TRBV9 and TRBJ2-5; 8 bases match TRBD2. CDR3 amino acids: CASSPGGGRETQYF. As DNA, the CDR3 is TGTGCCAGCAGCCCCGGGGGCGGGAGGGAGACCCAGTACTTC. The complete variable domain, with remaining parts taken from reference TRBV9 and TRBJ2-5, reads DSGVTQTPKHLITATGQRVTLRCSPRSGDLSVYWYQQSLDQGLQFLIQYYNGEERAKGNILERFSAQQFPDLHSELNLSSLELGDSALYFCASSPGGGRETQYFGPGTRLLVL.